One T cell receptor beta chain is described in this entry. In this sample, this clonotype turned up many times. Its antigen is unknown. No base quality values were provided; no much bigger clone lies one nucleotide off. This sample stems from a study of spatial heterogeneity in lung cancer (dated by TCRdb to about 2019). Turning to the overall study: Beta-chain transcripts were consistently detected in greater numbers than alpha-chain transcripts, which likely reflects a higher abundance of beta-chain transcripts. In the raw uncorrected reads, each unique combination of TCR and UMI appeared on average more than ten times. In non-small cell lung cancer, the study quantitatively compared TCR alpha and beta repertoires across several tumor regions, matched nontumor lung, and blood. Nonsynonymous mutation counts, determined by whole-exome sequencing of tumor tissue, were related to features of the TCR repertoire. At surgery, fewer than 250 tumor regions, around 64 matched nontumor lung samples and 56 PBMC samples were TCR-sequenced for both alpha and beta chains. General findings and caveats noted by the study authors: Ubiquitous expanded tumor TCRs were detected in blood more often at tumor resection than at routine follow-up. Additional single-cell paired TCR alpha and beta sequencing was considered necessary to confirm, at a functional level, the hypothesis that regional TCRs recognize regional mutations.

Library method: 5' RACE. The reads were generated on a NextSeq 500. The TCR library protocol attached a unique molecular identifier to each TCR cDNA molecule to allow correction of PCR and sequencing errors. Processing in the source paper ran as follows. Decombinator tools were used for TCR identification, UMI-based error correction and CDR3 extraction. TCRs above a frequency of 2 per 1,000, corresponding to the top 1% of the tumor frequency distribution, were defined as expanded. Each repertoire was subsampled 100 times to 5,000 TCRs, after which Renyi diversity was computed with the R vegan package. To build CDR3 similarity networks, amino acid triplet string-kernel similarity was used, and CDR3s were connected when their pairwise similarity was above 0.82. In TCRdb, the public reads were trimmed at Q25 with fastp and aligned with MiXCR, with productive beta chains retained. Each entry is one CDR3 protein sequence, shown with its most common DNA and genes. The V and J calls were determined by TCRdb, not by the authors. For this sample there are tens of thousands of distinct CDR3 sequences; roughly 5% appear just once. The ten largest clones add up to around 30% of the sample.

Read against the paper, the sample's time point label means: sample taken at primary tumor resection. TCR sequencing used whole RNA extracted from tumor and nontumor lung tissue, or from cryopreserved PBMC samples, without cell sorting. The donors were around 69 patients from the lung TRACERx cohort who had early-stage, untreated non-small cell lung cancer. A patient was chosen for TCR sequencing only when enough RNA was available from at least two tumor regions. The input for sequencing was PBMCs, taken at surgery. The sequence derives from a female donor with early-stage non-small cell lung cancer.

DNA sequence: TGTGCCAGCAGCCCCGTTGGGGGGAGTGAGCAGTTCTTC. The encoded protein is CASSPVGGSEQFF. This receptor chain uses TRBV13 and TRBJ2-1; perhaps TRBD2 is the D gene, with 6 bases matching. A distance of 14 bases separates the germline ends of V and J, which lose 5 bases and 9 bases respectively. Via the germline V gene (reference sequence), CDR1 is PRHDT and CDR2 FYEKMQ. From the cysteine through the phenylalanine, the CDR3 covers 13 amino acids. Just the 39-base CDR3 DNA is kept, in frame starting at base 1.